This T cell receptor (beta chain) was observed in a study of blood T cell repertoires in COVID-19. Background on the study: COVID-19 samples from acute and convalescent phases originated in the United States, Italy and Spain. Sample material is recorded as cDNA or gDNA derived from T cells, B-cell-depleted T cells, or PBMCs.

Original analysis: It was from reference gene primer amplification that nucleated cell counts were estimated. Method: immunoSEQ multiplex PCR; TCRdb's copy keeps in-frame clones and lacks some. The DNA gave D and trimming, while V, J and clone size come from that table. The profile shows under 200,000 clones, about nine tenths of them singletons. Trimming stripped 2 bases from V and 5 bases from J, with 18 bases between. Germline loops: CDR1 KGHSH, CDR2 LQKENI. This CDR3 is 16 amino acids long. Sample: peripheral blood. The TCR comes from a man aged 18-30 years with active or convalescent COVID-19. The V call is TRBV18, the J call TRBJ2-5, with a possible D match to TRBD1 (5 bases). The CDR3 sequence: CASSPGAAQLGETQYF. The DNA of the CDR3 is TGTGCCAGCTCACCAGGGGCAGCTCAGTTGGGTGAGACCCAGTACTTC. Supplemented by reference TRBV18 and TRBJ2-5, the full variable domain reads NAGVMQNPRHLVRRRGQEARLRCSPMKGHSHVYWYRQLPEEGLKFMVYLQKENIIDESGMPKERFSAEFPKEGPSILRIQQVVRGDSAAYFCASSPGAAQLGETQYFGPGTRLLVL.